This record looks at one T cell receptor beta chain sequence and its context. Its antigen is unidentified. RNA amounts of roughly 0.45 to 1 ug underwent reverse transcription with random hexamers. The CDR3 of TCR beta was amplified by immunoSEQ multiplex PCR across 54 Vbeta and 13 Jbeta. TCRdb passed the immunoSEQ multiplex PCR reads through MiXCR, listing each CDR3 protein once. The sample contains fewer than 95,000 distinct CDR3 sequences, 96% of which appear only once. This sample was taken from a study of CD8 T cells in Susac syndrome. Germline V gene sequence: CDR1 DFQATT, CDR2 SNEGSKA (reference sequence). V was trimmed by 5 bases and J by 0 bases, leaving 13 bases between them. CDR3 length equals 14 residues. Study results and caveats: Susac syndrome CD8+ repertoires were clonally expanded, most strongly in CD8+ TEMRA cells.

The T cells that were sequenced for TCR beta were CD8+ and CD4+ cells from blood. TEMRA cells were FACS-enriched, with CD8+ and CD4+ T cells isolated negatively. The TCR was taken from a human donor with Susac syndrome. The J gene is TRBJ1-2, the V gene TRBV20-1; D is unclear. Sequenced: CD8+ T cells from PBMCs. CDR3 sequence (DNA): TGCAGTGCTCCCAGGCCGCTAACTAACTATGGCTACACCTTC. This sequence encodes CSAPRPLTNYGYTF.